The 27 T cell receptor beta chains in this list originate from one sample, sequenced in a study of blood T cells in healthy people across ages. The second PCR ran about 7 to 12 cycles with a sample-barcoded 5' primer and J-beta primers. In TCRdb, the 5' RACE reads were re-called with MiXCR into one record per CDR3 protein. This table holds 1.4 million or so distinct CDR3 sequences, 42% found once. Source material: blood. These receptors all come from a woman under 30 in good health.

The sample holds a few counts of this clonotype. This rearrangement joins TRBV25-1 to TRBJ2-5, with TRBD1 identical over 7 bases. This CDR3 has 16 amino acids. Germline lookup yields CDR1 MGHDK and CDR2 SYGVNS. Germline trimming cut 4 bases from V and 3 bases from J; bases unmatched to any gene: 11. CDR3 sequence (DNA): TGTGCCAGCAGTGGAGCCTCCCAGGGGGTAAAAGAGACCCAGTACTTC. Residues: CASSGASQGVKETQYF.

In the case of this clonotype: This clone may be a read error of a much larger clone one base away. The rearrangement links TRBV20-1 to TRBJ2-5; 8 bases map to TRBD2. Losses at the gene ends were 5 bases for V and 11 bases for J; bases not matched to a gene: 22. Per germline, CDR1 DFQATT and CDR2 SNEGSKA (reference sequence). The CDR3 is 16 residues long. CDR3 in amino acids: CSAQVRSGTRNNEQYF. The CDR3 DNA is TGCAGTGCTCAGGTCCGTAGCGGGACTCGGAACAATGAGCAGTACTTC.

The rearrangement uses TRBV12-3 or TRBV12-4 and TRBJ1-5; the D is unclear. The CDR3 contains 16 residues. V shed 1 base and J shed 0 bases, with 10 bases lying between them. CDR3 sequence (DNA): TGTGCCAGCAGTTTAGGACGGATAGATAGCAATCAGCCCCAGCATTTT. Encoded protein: CASSLGRIDSNQPQHF.

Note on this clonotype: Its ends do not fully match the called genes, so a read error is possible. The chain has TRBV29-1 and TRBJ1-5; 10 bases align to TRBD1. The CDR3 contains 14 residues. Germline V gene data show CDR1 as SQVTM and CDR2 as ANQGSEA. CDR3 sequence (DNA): TGCAACGTTAGGGACAGGGGAATCAATCAGCCCCAGCATTTT. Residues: CNVRDRGINQPQHF.

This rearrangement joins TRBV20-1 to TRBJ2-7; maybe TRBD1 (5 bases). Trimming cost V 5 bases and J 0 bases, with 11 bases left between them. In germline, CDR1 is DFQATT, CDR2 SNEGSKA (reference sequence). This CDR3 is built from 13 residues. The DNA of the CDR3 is TGCAGTGCTTCTCGACAGAGCTCCTACGAGCAGTACTTC. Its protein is CSASRQSSYEQYF.

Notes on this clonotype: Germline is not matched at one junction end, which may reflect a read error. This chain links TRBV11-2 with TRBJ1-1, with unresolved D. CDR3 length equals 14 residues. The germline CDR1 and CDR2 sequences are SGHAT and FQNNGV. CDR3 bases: TGTGCCGGCAGCTTAGAGCCTGCCCCGGGCGTAGCTTTCTTT. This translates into CAGSLEPAPGVAFF.

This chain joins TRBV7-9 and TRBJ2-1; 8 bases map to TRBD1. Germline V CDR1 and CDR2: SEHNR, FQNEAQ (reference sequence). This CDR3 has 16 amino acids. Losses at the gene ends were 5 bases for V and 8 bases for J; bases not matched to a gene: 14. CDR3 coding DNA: TGTGCCAGCAGCAATGGACAGGGAGGATCGATAGATGAGCAGTTCTTC. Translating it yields CASSNGQGGSIDEQFF.

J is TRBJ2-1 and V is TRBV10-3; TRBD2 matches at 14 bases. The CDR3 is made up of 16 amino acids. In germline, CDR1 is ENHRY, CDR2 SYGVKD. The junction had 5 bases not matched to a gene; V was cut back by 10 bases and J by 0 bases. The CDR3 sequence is CATGTSGSSSYNEQFF. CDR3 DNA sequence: TGTGCCACTGGGACTAGCGGGAGTAGCTCCTACAATGAGCAGTTCTTC.

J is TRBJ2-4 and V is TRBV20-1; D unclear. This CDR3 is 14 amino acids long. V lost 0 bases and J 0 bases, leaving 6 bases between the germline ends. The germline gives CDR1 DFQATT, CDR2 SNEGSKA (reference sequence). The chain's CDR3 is CSARDGSAKNIQYF. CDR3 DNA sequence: TGCAGTGCTAGAGATGGATCAGCCAAAAACATTCAGTACTTC.

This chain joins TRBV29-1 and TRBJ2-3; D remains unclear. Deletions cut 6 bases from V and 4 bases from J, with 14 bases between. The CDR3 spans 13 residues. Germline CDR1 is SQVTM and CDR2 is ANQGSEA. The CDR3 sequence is CSVRSKMADTQYF. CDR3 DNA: TGCAGCGTACGGTCGAAAATGGCAGATACGCAGTATTTT.

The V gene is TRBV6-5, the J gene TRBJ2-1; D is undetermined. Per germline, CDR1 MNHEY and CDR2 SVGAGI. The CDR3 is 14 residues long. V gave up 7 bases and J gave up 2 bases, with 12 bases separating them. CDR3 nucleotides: TGTGCCAGCAAGCTCGTTGGGGCCTACAATGAGCAGTTCTTC. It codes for CASKLVGAYNEQFF.

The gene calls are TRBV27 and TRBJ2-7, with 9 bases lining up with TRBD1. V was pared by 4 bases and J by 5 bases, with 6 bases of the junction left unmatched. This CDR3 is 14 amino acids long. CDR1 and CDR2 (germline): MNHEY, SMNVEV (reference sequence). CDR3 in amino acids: CASSWDRAGNEQYF. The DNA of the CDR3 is TGTGCCAGCAGTTGGGACAGGGCTGGAAACGAGCAGTACTTC.

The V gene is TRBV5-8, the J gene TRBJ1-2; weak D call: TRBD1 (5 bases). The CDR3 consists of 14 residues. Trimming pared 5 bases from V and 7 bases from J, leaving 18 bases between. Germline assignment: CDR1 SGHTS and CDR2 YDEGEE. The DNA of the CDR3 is TGTGCCAGCAGTTGGGGACCTGATCACGTTGGCTACACCTTC. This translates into CASSWGPDHVGYTF.

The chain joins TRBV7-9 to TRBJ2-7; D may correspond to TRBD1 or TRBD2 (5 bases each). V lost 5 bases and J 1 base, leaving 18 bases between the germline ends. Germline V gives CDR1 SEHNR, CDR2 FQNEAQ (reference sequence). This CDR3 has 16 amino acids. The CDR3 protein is CASSPPRGTTSYEQYF. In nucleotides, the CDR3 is TGTGCCAGCAGCCCTCCTCGAGGGACCACGTCCTACGAGCAGTACTTC.

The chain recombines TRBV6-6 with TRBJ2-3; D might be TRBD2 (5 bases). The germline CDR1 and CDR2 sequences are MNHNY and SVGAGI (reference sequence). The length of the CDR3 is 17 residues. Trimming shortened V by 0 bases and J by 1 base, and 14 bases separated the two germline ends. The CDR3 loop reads CASSYSTLPGGTDTQYF. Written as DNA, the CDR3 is TGTGCCAGCAGTTACTCGACCCTCCCCGGGGGCACAGATACGCAGTATTTT.

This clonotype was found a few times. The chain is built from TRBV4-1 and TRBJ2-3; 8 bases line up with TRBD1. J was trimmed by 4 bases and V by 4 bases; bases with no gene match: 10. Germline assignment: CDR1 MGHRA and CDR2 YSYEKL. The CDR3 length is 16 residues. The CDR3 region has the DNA TGCGCCAGCAGCCCTACGACAGGGGCGCAGGCAGATACGCAGTATTTT. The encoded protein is CASSPTTGAQADTQYF.

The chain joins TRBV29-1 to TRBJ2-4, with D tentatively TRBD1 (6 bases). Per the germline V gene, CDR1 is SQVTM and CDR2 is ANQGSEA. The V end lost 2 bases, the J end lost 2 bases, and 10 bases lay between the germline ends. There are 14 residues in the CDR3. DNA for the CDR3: TGCAGCGTTGAATCAGGGGTATCCAAAAACATTCAGTACTTC. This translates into CSVESGVSKNIQYF.

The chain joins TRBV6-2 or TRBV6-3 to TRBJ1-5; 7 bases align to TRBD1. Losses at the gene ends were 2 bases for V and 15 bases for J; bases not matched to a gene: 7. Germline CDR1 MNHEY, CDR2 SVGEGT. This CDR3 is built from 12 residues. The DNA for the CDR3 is TGTGCCAGCAGTTACCAGGGACAGTTTGGGCATTTT. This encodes CASSYQGQFGHF.

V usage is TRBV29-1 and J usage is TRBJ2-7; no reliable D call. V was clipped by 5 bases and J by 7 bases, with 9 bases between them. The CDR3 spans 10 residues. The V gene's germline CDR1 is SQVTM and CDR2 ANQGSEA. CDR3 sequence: CSVFRAEQYF. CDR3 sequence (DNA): TGCAGCGTTTTCAGAGCAGAGCAGTACTTC.

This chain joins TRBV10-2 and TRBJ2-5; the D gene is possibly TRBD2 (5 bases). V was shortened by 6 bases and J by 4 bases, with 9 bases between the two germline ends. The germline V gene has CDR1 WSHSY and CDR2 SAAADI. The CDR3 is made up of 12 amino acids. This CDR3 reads CASRMGAETQYF. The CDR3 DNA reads TGCGCCAGCAGAATGGGAGCAGAGACCCAGTACTTC.

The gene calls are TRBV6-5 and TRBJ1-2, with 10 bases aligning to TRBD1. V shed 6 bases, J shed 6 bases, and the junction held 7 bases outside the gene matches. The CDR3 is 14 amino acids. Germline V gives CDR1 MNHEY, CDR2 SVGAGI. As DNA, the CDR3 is TGTGCCAGCAGCCGTAGGACAGGGGGAAATGGCTACACCTTC. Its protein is CASSRRTGGNGYTF.

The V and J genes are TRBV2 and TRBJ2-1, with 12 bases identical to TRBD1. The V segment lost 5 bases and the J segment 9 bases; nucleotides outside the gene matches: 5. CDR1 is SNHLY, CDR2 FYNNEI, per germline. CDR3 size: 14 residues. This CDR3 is CASSQGTGGGEQFF. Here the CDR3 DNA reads TGTGCCAGCAGTCAAGGGACAGGGGGCGGTGAGCAGTTCTTC.

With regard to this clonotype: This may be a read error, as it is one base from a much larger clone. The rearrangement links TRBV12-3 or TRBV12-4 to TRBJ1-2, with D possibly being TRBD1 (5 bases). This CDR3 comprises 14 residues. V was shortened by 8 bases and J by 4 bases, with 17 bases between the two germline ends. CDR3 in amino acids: CASGFLGQGYGYTF. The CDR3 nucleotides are TGTGCCAGCGGCTTTCTGGGGCAGGGCTATGGCTACACCTTC.

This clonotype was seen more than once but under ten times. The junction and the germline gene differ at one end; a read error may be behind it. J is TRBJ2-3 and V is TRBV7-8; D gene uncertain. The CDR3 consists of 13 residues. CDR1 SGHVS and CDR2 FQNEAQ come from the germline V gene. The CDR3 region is CDSSARITDTQYF. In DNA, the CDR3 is TGTGACAGCAGCGCCCGCATCACAGATACGCAGTATTTT. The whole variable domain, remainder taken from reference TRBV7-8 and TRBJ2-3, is GAGVSQSPRYKVAKRGQDVALRCDPISGHVSLFWYQQALGQGPEFLTYFQNEAQLDKSGLPSDRFFAERPEGSVSTLKIQRTQQEDSAVYLCDSSARITDTQYFGPGTRLTVL.

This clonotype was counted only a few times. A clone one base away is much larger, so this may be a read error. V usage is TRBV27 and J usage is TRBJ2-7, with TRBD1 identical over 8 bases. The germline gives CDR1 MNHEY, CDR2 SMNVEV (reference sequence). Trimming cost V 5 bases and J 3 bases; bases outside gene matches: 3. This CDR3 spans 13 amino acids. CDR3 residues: CASSMGQDYEQYF. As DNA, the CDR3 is TGTGCCAGCAGTATGGGACAGGACTACGAGCAGTACTTC.

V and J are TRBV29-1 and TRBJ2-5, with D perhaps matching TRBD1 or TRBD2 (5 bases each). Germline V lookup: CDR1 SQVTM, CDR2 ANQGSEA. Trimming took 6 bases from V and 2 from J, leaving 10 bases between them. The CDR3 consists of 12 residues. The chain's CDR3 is CSVTGGQETQYF. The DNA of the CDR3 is TGCAGCGTCACTGGGGGTCAAGAGACCCAGTACTTC.

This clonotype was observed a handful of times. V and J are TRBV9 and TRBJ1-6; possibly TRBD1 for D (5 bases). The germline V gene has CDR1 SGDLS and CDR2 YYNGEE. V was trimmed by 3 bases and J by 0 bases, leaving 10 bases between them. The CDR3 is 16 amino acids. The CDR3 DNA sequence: TGTGCCAGCAGCGCTACAGGCAGCTCCTATAATTCACCCCTCCACTTT. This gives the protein CASSATGSSYNSPLHF.